The 27 T cell receptor beta chains reported below all come from one sample, sequenced in a study of shared clonotypes between healthy human individuals. Data came from immunoSEQ multiplex PCR; TCRdb stores just in-frame clones and leaves some out. The data show about 560,000 clones, around 77% seen once. Sequencing was performed on PBMCs. These receptors were taken from a woman between 40 and 50 years old in good health. Some clones in this sample may be carry-over from other donors' samples.

The gene calls are TRBV7-6 and TRBJ2-5; no clear D gene. Looked up from germline, CDR1 is SGHVS and CDR2 is FNYEAQ. The V end was cut by 4 bases, the J end by 1 base, with 4 bases between. CDR3 size: 12 residues. DNA for the CDR3: TGTGCCAGCAGCTCCTTCCAAGAGACCCAGTACTTC. Translated, it gives CASSSFQETQYF.

This clone was found once. The chain carries TRBV28 and TRBJ1-5; the match to TRBD1 covers 10 bases. The CDR3 contains 15 residues. Looked up from germline, CDR1 is MDHEN and CDR2 is SYDVKM. With V trimmed by 5 bases and J by 4 bases, 5 bases remained unmatched. CDR3 sequence (DNA): TGTGCCAGCAGTAAGGGGACAGGGGAGAATCAGCCCCAGCATTTT. As protein: CASSKGTGENQPQHF.

A few counts support this clone. This sequence may be a read error, since a much larger clone differs from it by one base. This rearrangement joins TRBV2 to TRBJ2-7; TRBD1 is a possible D gene (6 bases). The germline V and J ends were trimmed by 0 bases and 12 bases, with 12 bases remaining between them. Per germline, CDR1 SNHLY and CDR2 FYNNEI. The CDR3 runs to 12 residues. In DNA form, the CDR3 reads TGTGCCAGCAGTGAAGCGCTCGGACAGCGGTACTTC. The encoded protein is CASSEALGQRYF.

DNA of the CDR3: TGTGCCAGCAGCTTAGCGGCTCCTGGAAACACCATATATTTT. Encoded protein: CASSLAAPGNTIYF. The rearrangement joins TRBV11-2 to TRBJ1-3; D is unclear. The CDR3 runs 14 residues. In germline, CDR1 is SGHAT, CDR2 FQNNGV. Between the trimmed V and J ends, which lost 1 base and 2 bases, there was a span of 6 bases.

This chain joins TRBV28 and TRBJ2-3; D is perhaps TRBD2 (6 bases). Trimming took 5 bases from V and 3 from J, leaving 15 bases between them. Germline CDR1 and CDR2: MDHEN and SYDVKM. This CDR3 is built from 15 residues. The CDR3 is CASSAPGSSTDTQYF. CDR3 coding DNA: TGTGCCAGCAGTGCCCCCGGGAGCTCAACAGATACGCAGTATTTT.

This clone appeared a single time. The genes are TRBV7-6 and TRBJ2-7, with D unclear. This CDR3 has 13 residues. CDR1 SGHVS and CDR2 FNYEAQ come from the germline V gene. Trimming left V 1 base short and J 3 bases short, with 7 bases between. In nucleotides, the CDR3 is TGTGCCAGCAGCTTAGTCTTGGGCTACGAGCAGTACTTC. Its translation is CASSLVLGYEQYF.

This chain links TRBV19 with TRBJ1-2; no clear D gene. Trimming cost V 5 bases and J 4 bases, with 14 bases left between them. This CDR3 has 14 residues. Germline CDR1 and CDR2: LNHDA and SQIVND (reference sequence). CDR3: CASSSSGESYGYTF. The CDR3 DNA reads as TGTGCCAGTAGTTCTTCCGGGGAGTCCTATGGCTACACCTTC.

This clone was seen a handful of times. Being one base from a much bigger clone, this may be a read error. The CDR3 does not end in the conserved phenylalanine or tryptophan, so this is likely a read error. This sample also contains other DNA sequences that code for the same CDR3. The rearrangement links TRBV28 to TRBJ1-2; 8 bases are a match to TRBD1. The J segment lost 7 bases and the V segment lost 7 bases, leaving 8 bases of the junction unmatched. From germline, CDR1 is MDHEN and CDR2 SYDVKM. The CDR3 covers 13 residues. The CDR3 DNA follows: TGTGCCAGCACGAGACAGGGGAGTGGTGGCTACACCCTC. Protein product: CASTRQGSGGYTL.

V gene TRBV4-2 combines with J gene TRBJ1-4, with TRBD1 identical over 10 bases. V shed 1 base, J shed 6 bases, and the junction held 5 bases outside the gene matches. Germline loops: CDR1 LGHNA, CDR2 YNFKEQ. The CDR3 runs 16 residues. CDR3 in amino acids: CASSQGTGTGDEKLFF. CDR3 bases: TGTGCCAGCAGCCAAGGCACCGGGACAGGGGATGAAAAACTGTTTTTT.

V and J are TRBV25-1 and TRBJ1-4, with 10 bases identical to TRBD1. CDR1 is MGHDK, CDR2 SYGVNS, per germline. The CDR3 consists of 14 residues. The V and J ends lost 9 bases and 7 bases, in that order; junction bases with no gene match: 8. The CDR3 DNA is TGTGCCAGTTCCCCGGGGACAGGGGTTGAAAAACTGTTTTTT. Amino acid sequence: CASSPGTGVEKLFF.

This clone was counted ten times or more. The sample has other DNA sequences that encode this CDR3 too. DNA of the CDR3: TGCGCCAGCAGCCAAGAACGGACAGCCCCCTCCTACGAGCAGTACTTC. This sequence encodes CASSQERTAPSYEQYF. The chain joins TRBV4-3 to TRBJ2-7; D may be TRBD1 (6 bases). Trimming cost V 0 bases and J 0 bases, with 12 bases left between them. The V gene's germline CDR1 is LGHNA and CDR2 YSLEER. The CDR3 consists of 16 residues.

The chain combines TRBV7-6 with TRBJ1-1; D is unclear. CDR3 length: 14 residues. Germline assignment: CDR1 SGHVS and CDR2 FNYEAQ. V was trimmed by 5 bases and J by 0 bases, leaving 10 bases between them. CDR3 bases: TGTGCCAGCAGCGCCGCGATTTTGAACACTGAAGCTTTCTTT. This translates into CASSAAILNTEAFF.

This clone was counted once. This chain uses TRBV10-3 with TRBJ1-1, with D perhaps TRBD1 (5 bases). Between the trimmed V and J ends, which lost 8 bases and 1 base, there was a span of 14 bases. Germline lookup yields CDR1 ENHRY and CDR2 SYGVKD. This CDR3 is 14 amino acids long. CDR3 sequence (DNA): TGTGCCATCGCTCTCATGGGGGAGAACACTGAAGCTTTCTTT. Its translation: CAIALMGENTEAFF.

The chain carries TRBV30 and TRBJ1-3; TRBD1 agrees at 7 bases. The CDR3 loop spans 12 amino acids. Germline V gene lookup returns CDR1 GTSNPN and CDR2 SVGIG (reference sequence). Trimming cost V 2 bases and J 7 bases; bases outside gene matches: 2. CDR3 sequence reads: CAWSQGGNTIYF. DNA of the CDR3: TGTGCCTGGAGTCAGGGGGGGAACACCATATATTTT.

The rearrangement uses TRBV28 and TRBJ2-7; possibly TRBD2 for D (5 bases). V gave up 5 bases and J gave up 6 bases, with 29 bases separating them. Per germline, CDR1 MDHEN and CDR2 SYDVKM. CDR3 length equals 18 residues. Here the CDR3 DNA reads TGTGCCAGCAGTCCATACCCCCACGTGCGAGGGCCCCTCCGCGAGCAGTACTTC. Translation gives CASSPYPHVRGPLREQYF. Drawing the rest from reference TRBV28 and TRBJ2-7, the complete variable domain is DVKVTQSSRYLVKRTGEKVFLECVQDMDHENMFWYRQDPGLGLRLIYFSYDVKMKEKGDIPEGYSVSREKKERFSLILESASTNQTSMYLCASSPYPHVRGPLREQYFGPGTRLTVT.

The chain has TRBV6-5 and TRBJ1-6; unclear D gene. This CDR3 has 16 amino acids. Deletions cut 0 bases from V and 7 bases from J, with 13 bases between. Looked up from germline, CDR1 is MNHEY and CDR2 is SVGAGI. As DNA, the CDR3 is TGTGCCAGCAGTTACTCGACCTCCAGGCAGAATTCACCCCTCCACTTT. Its protein is CASSYSTSRQNSPLHF.

For the CDR3, the DNA is TGTGCCAGCAGCTACACCAGTTCCGGGGAGCTGTTTTTT. It translates to CASSYTSSGELFF. The gene calls are TRBV14 and TRBJ2-2; D gene unclear. V lost 5 bases and J 6 bases, leaving 10 bases between the germline ends. This CDR3 comprises 13 residues. Germline V CDR1 and CDR2: SGHDN, FVKESK.

The V and J genes are TRBV11-2 and TRBJ1-1; D unresolved. Germline lookup yields CDR1 SGHAT and CDR2 FQNNGV. CDR3 length: 14 amino acids. V was trimmed by 5 bases and J by 2 bases, leaving 12 bases between them. CDR3 in amino acids: CASSPPPVNTEAFF. The DNA for the CDR3 is TGTGCCAGCAGCCCCCCCCCGGTTAACACTGAAGCTTTCTTT.

The CDR3 is CASSVIGASEQYF. For the CDR3, the DNA is TGTGCCAGCAGTGTAATCGGGGCTTCCGAGCAGTACTTC. The rearrangement joins TRBV25-1 to TRBJ2-7; the D gene could be TRBD1 or TRBD2 (5 bases each). V was trimmed by 4 bases and J by 6 bases, leaving 13 bases between them. The CDR3 length is 13 residues. Germline CDR1 and CDR2: MGHDK and SYGVNS.

The chain carries TRBV20-1 and TRBJ2-1; D remains unclear. V gave up 3 bases and J gave up 12 bases, with 12 bases separating them. From germline, CDR1 is DFQATT and CDR2 SNEGSKA (reference sequence). The CDR3 is 11 amino acids. CDR3 sequence reads: CSASQALGQFF. The DNA of the CDR3 is TGCAGTGCTAGTCAGGCCTTGGGGCAGTTCTTC.

The V call is TRBV28, the J call TRBJ1-4; TRBD1 matches at 9 bases. CDR1 is MDHEN and CDR2 is SYDVKM in the germline V gene. This CDR3 spans 15 amino acids. Trimming at V came to 3 bases and at J to 8 bases, leaving 7 bases not matched to a gene. The CDR3 loop reads CASSFAGQGLEKLFF. The CDR3, as DNA: TGTGCCAGCAGTTTTGCGGGACAGGGACTAGAAAAACTGTTTTTT.

As concerns this clone: It is likely a read error: a sequence one base away is far more abundant. In the same sample, other DNA sequences code for this CDR3. J is TRBJ2-5 and V is TRBV5-6, with no clear D. CDR1 and CDR2 (germline): SGHDT, YYEEEE. The CDR3 runs to 13 residues. The CDR3 DNA is TGTGCTAGCAGCTTGTACAACCAAGAGACCCAGTACTTC. This encodes CASSLYNQETQYF.

The rearrangement uses TRBV7-9 and TRBJ2-2; 9 nucleotides match TRBD1. V shed 4 bases and J 5 bases; nucleotides not matched to a gene: 8. CDR1 and CDR2 (germline): SEHNR, FQNEAQ (reference sequence). This CDR3 comprises 16 residues. The CDR3 DNA reads as TGTGCCAGCAGCTATGCGGGACAGGGTCGAACCGGGGAGCTGTTTTTT. Translating gives CASSYAGQGRTGELFF.

This chain joins TRBV7-9 and TRBJ2-7, with 12 bases identical to TRBD1. With 5 bases clipped from V and 7 bases from J, the junction kept 9 bases outside the gene matches. The CDR3 spans 15 residues. CDR1 and CDR2 (germline): SEHNR, FQNEAQ (reference sequence). For the CDR3, the DNA is TGTGCCAGCAGCATCTGGGACAGGGGGCGTCATGAGCAGTACTTC. Translation: CASSIWDRGRHEQYF.

V and J are TRBV6-6 and TRBJ2-1; D may match TRBD1 or TRBD2 (7 bases each). The CDR3 length is 15 residues. CDR1 and CDR2 from the germline V gene are MNHNY and SVGAGI (reference sequence). The V and J ends lost 6 bases and 4 bases respectively, with 16 bases between them. The CDR3 loop reads CASRKRDSLYNEQFF. The CDR3 bases are TGTGCCAGCAGAAAGCGGGACAGCCTATACAATGAGCAGTTCTTC.

The chain links TRBV5-4 to TRBJ2-7; TRBD1 or TRBD2 may be the D gene (6 bases each). The CDR3 length is 15 residues. Germline loops: CDR1 SGHNT, CDR2 YYREEE (reference sequence). V shed 4 bases and J shed 4 bases, with 18 bases lying between them. CDR3 bases: TGTGCCAGCAGCCCGGATGGGGGGCAACTGTACGAGCAGTACTTC. It yields the protein CASSPDGGQLYEQYF.

The chain employs TRBV5-4 and TRBJ1-4, with D maybe TRBD1 (6 bases). CDR3 length: 14 amino acids. With 3 bases removed from V and 6 bases from J, the gap between germline ends came to 12 bases. Germline loops: CDR1 SGHNT, CDR2 YYREEE (reference sequence). The CDR3 region has the DNA TGTGCCAGCAGCTGGAAGGGGGGGGATGAAAAACTGTTTTTT. It yields the protein CASSWKGGDEKLFF.